Listed here are 21 T cell receptor beta chains from one sample, sequenced in a study of T cells in Graves' hyperthyroidism and ophthalmopathy. TCR beta CDR3 region amplification was performed from RNA transcripts. Carried out on the TCR CDR3, a first-round RT-PCR used the HTBI primer set. Using its own MiXCR run on the multiplex PCR reads, TCRdb lists one record per CDR3 protein. The sample yields over 400,000 distinct CDR3 sequences, about 22% seen once. The specimen was blood. Source of these receptors: a woman in her seventies with Graves' ophthalmopathy.

Worth noting for this clonotype: A read error is possible here, since a much larger clone lies one base away. The CDR3 reads CASSPGPDQPQHF. DNA of the CDR3: TGTGCCAGCAGCCCCGGGCCGGATCAGCCCCAGCATTTT. The genes are TRBV7-2 and TRBJ1-5, with D hard to call. Germline CDR1 is SGHTA and CDR2 is FQGNSA. Trimming took off 5 bases at V and 5 bases at J, with 10 bases between the two ends. CDR3 length: 13 amino acids.

This clonotype was counted ten times or more. The chain links TRBV2 to TRBJ2-7; 7 bases map to TRBD1. The junction had 5 bases not matched to a gene; V was cut back by 6 bases and J by 0 bases. Germline V lookup: CDR1 SNHLY, CDR2 FYNNEI. This CDR3 comprises 14 residues. CDR3 sequence reads: CASRGQDSSYEQYF. The CDR3 DNA reads TGTGCCAGCAGAGGACAGGACTCCTCCTACGAGCAGTACTTC.

The chain combines TRBV2 with TRBJ1-2; a weak D match, TRBD1 (5 bases). The germline gives CDR1 SNHLY, CDR2 FYNNEI. V gave up 7 bases and J gave up 4 bases, with 16 bases separating them. The CDR3 is made up of 14 amino acids. Written as DNA, the CDR3 is TGTGCCAGCACTGTGAAGGGTAGGGGCTATGGCTACACCTTC. This codes for CASTVKGRGYGYTF. The variable domain in full, with the rest retrieved from reference TRBV2 and TRBJ1-2, is EPEVTQTPSHQVTQMGQEVILRCVPISNHLYFYWYRQILGQKVEFLVSFYNNEISEKSEIFDDQFSVERPDGSNFTLKIRSTKLEDSAMYFCASTVKGRGYGYTFGSGTRLTVV.

This chain uses TRBV28 with TRBJ2-1; 7 bases are shared with TRBD1. The V gene's germline CDR1 is MDHEN and CDR2 SYDVKM. The V and J ends lost 5 bases and 2 bases, in that order; junction bases with no gene match: 15. This CDR3 contains 18 residues. Here the CDR3 reads CASSHPVLTGPTYNEQFF. As DNA, the CDR3 is TGTGCCAGCAGTCACCCTGTATTGACAGGGCCGACCTACAATGAGCAGTTCTTC.

V is TRBV12-3 or TRBV12-4 and J is TRBJ2-1; D is unresolved. The CDR3 runs to 14 residues. Trimming shortened V by 5 bases and J by 6 bases, and 14 bases separated the two germline ends. CDR3 nucleotides: TGTGCCAGCAGTCGCCCCGGACGGATCAATGAGCAGTTCTTC. Translated, it gives CASSRPGRINEQFF.

As for this clonotype: Since a much larger clone is just one base distant, this may be a read error. The rearrangement uses TRBV28 and TRBJ1-1; D call uncertain. The CDR3 contains 12 residues. V was shortened by 2 bases and J by 4 bases, with 5 bases between the two germline ends. The germline CDR1 and CDR2 sequences are MDHEN and SYDVKM. Here the CDR3 DNA reads TGTGCCAGCAGTTTAGTGATCACTGAAGCTTTCTTT. It yields the protein CASSLVITEAFF.

The chain couples TRBV6-1 to TRBJ1-2; 8 bases align to TRBD1. The J segment lost 8 bases and the V segment lost 7 bases, leaving 6 bases of the junction unmatched. The length of the CDR3 is 12 residues. Germline values: CDR1 MNHNS, CDR2 SASEGT. DNA of the CDR3: TGTGCCAGCAATAAACAGGGGGGCGGCTACACCTTC. Its translation: CASNKQGGGYTF.

This clonotype has more than one count but fewer than ten. This chain uses TRBV6-1 with TRBJ2-3; D is possibly TRBD1 (5 bases). Germline V gene lookup returns CDR1 MNHNS and CDR2 SASEGT. This CDR3 comprises 13 residues. Trimming took 5 bases from V and 4 from J, leaving 10 bases between them. The CDR3 DNA reads as TGTGCCAGCAGTCGCAGGGTCCCAGATACGCAGTATTTT. It codes for CASSRRVPDTQYF.

The chain has TRBV5-1 and TRBJ2-3; 7 nucleotides match TRBD2. The junction had 7 bases not matched to a gene; V was cut back by 3 bases and J by 6 bases. The CDR3 consists of 14 residues. The V gene's germline CDR1 is SGHRS and CDR2 YFSETQ. CDR3 DNA: TGCGCCAGCAGCTACGGGACTACAGGTGATACGCAGTATTTT. Amino acids: CASSYGTTGDTQYF. The full variable domain, rest sourced from reference TRBV5-1 and TRBJ2-3, is KAGVTQTPRYLIKTRGQQVTLSCSPISGHRSVSWYQQTPGQGLQFLFEYFSETQRNKGNFPGRFSGRQFSNSRSEMNVSTLELGDSALYLCASSYGTTGDTQYFGPGTRLTVL.

The rearrangement joins TRBV20-1 to TRBJ2-7; D is undetermined. Germline V gene sequence: CDR1 DFQATT, CDR2 SNEGSKA (reference sequence). The CDR3 sequence is 11 residues long. With 2 bases removed from V and 7 bases from J, the gap between germline ends came to 9 bases. The CDR3 here is CSARRSAEQYF. The CDR3 nucleotides read TGCAGTGCTAGAAGGTCCGCGGAGCAGTACTTC.

This clonotype was picked up a small number of times. V and J are TRBV18 and TRBJ2-3; the D gene is possibly TRBD2 (6 bases). The CDR3 covers 15 residues. Germline CDR1 reads KGHSH; CDR2 reads LQKENI. Deletions cut 4 bases from V and 4 bases from J, with 15 bases between. The CDR3, as DNA: TGTGCCAGCTCACGGCGGGGAGACGTGGCAGATACGCAGTATTTT. This sequence encodes CASSRRGDVADTQYF.

This clonotype came up a few times. The chain is built from TRBV6-1 and TRBJ2-7; a weak D match, TRBD1 (5 bases). V was pared by 6 bases and J by 0 bases, with 12 bases between. The germline CDR1 and CDR2 sequences are MNHNS and SASEGT. This CDR3 spans 14 amino acids. CDR3 in amino acids: CASSSQQDSYEQYF. CDR3 nucleotides: TGTGCCAGCAGCTCACAACAGGACTCCTACGAGCAGTACTTC.

The V call is TRBV6-4, the J call TRBJ1-2; perhaps TRBD1 as D (5 bases). Germline V gene sequence: CDR1 MRHNA, CDR2 SNTAGT. V was clipped by 2 bases and J by 8 bases, with 18 bases between them. CDR3 size: 15 residues. CDR3 protein: CASSDQMGPRGGYTF. In DNA form, the CDR3 reads TGTGCCAGCAGTGACCAGATGGGGCCTCGGGGCGGCTACACCTTC.

The CDR3 DNA sequence: TGTGCCAGCAGCGTAGAGGGGACCTCTAATGAAAAACTGTTTTTT. This sequence encodes CASSVEGTSNEKLFF. V is TRBV9 and J is TRBJ1-4; TRBD1 might be the D (5 bases). Germline CDR1 reads SGDLS; CDR2 reads YYNGEE. V lost 0 bases and J 3 bases, leaving 9 bases between the germline ends. The CDR3 loop spans 15 amino acids.

This clonotype was observed a handful of times. V usage is TRBV5-1 and J usage is TRBJ2-1; D is unclear. The CDR3 consists of 15 residues. In germline, CDR1 is SGHRS, CDR2 YFSETQ. The germline V and J ends were trimmed by 0 bases and 10 bases, with 17 bases remaining between them. The chain's CDR3 is CASSLEGSHPQEQFF. Written as DNA, the CDR3 is TGCGCCAGCAGCTTGGAGGGCAGCCACCCTCAAGAGCAGTTCTTC.

This clonotype was seen at least ten times. The rearrangement links TRBV28 to TRBJ1-5; D unclear. CDR3 length equals 13 residues. V lost 3 bases to trimming and J lost 5 bases, with 8 bases between them. Germline values: CDR1 MDHEN, CDR2 SYDVKM. The CDR3 nucleotides are TGTGCCAGCAGTTTGCGCGGGGATCAGCCCCAGCATTTT. Translation gives CASSLRGDQPQHF.

This clonotype was detected many times. The rearrangement links TRBV2 to TRBJ2-5, with 9 bases matching TRBD2. CDR3 length: 16 residues. Germline V CDR1 and CDR2: SNHLY, FYNNEI. V gave up 6 bases and J gave up 1 base; unmatched junction bases: 9. CDR3 sequence (DNA): TGTGCCAGCAGCTCGAACCTAGCGGGAACCCAAGAGACCCAGTACTTC. It specifies CASSSNLAGTQETQYF.

In this sample, this clonotype turned up a few times. At one of its ends the junction is not consistent with the germline gene, which may arise from a read error. The genes are TRBV6-1 and TRBJ2-7; TRBD1 matches at 7 bases. The CDR3 runs 12 residues. Germline V lookup: CDR1 MNHNS, CDR2 SASEGT. The CDR3 sequence: CASSEGQARQYF. The CDR3 coding sequence is TGTGCCAGCAGCGAAGGACAGGCAAGGCAGTACTTC.

This rearrangement joins TRBV28 to TRBJ2-1; 9 nucleotides agree with TRBD1. Germline V lookup: CDR1 MDHEN, CDR2 SYDVKM. This CDR3 comprises 17 residues. The V segment lost 8 bases and the J segment 2 bases; nucleotides outside the gene matches: 13. As DNA, the CDR3 is TGTGCCAGCTCACTCGAACAGGGGGCGATCCCCTACAATGAGCAGTTCTTC. This encodes CASSLEQGAIPYNEQFF.

The chain recombines TRBV20-1 with TRBJ2-7; D may be TRBD2 (5 bases). The V gene's germline CDR1 is DFQATT and CDR2 SNEGSKA (reference sequence). CDR3 size: 11 residues. V lost 6 bases and J 3 bases, leaving 9 bases between the germline ends. This CDR3 reads CSAPLGYEQYF. The DNA of the CDR3 is TGCAGTGCCCCACTAGGCTACGAGCAGTACTTC.

This clonotype was seen a few times. The V and J genes are TRBV14 and TRBJ2-2; D remains ambiguous. CDR1 and CDR2 from the germline V gene are SGHDN and FVKESK. Trimming cost V 4 bases and J 7 bases, with 19 bases left between them. The CDR3 extends over 16 amino acids. The CDR3 loop reads CASSRTPLVGRGELFF. CDR3 DNA sequence: TGTGCCAGCAGCCGTACCCCCCTGGTAGGCCGCGGGGAGCTGTTTTTT. Based on the CDR3 plus reference TRBV14 and TRBJ2-2, the full variable domain is EAGVTQFPSHSVIEKGQTVTLRCDPISGHDNLYWYRRVMGKEIKFLLHFVKESKQDESGMPNNRFLAERTGGTYSTLKVQPAELEDSGVYFCASSRTPLVGRGELFFGEGSRLTVL.